The next 13 T cell receptor beta chains were all read from a single sample in a study of blood T cell repertoires in COVID-19. Data came from immunoSEQ multiplex PCR; TCRdb stores just in-frame clones and leaves some out. The sample consists of fewer than 350,000 clones, roughly 80% of them appearing once. Sequences were obtained from peripheral blood. The receptors were gathered from a woman in her fifties or sixties with active or convalescent COVID-19.

The rearrangement uses TRBV28 and TRBJ1-2; no reliable D call. With 2 bases removed from V and 4 bases from J, the gap between germline ends came to 20 bases. Looked up from germline, CDR1 is MDHEN and CDR2 is SYDVKM. The CDR3 is 17 residues long. CDR3 DNA: TGTGCCAGCAGTTTACACTTATCGGTTATCCGAAGCTATGGCTACACCTTC. It translates to CASSLHLSVIRSYGYTF.

The sample holds a few counts of this clone. The chain carries TRBV2 and TRBJ1-4, with 10 bases lining up with TRBD1. With 6 bases clipped from V and 8 bases from J, the junction kept 6 bases outside the gene matches. The CDR3 is 14 residues long. Germline lookup yields CDR1 SNHLY and CDR2 FYNNEI. CDR3 in DNA: TGTGCCAGCAGGTGGACAGGGGGAACGGAAAAACTGTTTTTT. It specifies CASRWTGGTEKLFF.

The chain joins TRBV5-1 to TRBJ1-1; 7 bases are shared with TRBD1. V trimming: 6 bases; J trimming: 4 bases; junction bases outside the gene matches: 12. This CDR3 has 15 amino acids. CDR1 is SGHRS and CDR2 is YFSETQ in the germline V gene. The CDR3 nucleotides are TGCGCCAGCAATCCAACAGGGGCCCTGACCACTGAAGCTTTCTTT. It translates to CASNPTGALTTEAFF.

V is TRBV30 and J is TRBJ2-5; 12 positions agree with TRBD2. The CDR3 totals 14 residues. Germline trimming cut 1 base from V and 4 bases from J; bases unmatched to any gene: 1. CDR1 and CDR2 from the germline V gene are GTSNPN and SVGIG (reference sequence). The CDR3: CAWSAGLAGETQYF. The DNA of the CDR3 is TGTGCCTGGAGTGCGGGACTAGCGGGAGAGACCCAGTACTTC.

The chain recombines TRBV3-1 (or the pseudogene TRBV3-2) with TRBJ1-5; tentatively, D is TRBD1 (5 bases). The germline CDR1 and CDR2 sequences are LGHDT and YNNKEL (reference sequence). This CDR3 contains 15 residues. V was clipped by 0 bases and J by 4 bases, with 10 bases between them. The CDR3 reads CASSQDFGGNQPQHF. In DNA, the CDR3 is TGTGCCAGCAGCCAAGATTTCGGGGGAAATCAGCCCCAGCATTTT.

On this clone itself: Other nucleotide sequences in the sample specify the same CDR3. The chain combines TRBV5-1 with TRBJ1-1; D gene uncertain. This CDR3 is built from 13 residues. Germline CDR1 reads SGHRS; CDR2 reads YFSETQ. Trimming left V 0 bases short and J 2 bases short, with 5 bases between. CDR3 sequence: CASSLAVNTEAFF. DNA of the CDR3: TGCGCCAGCAGCTTGGCCGTTAACACTGAAGCTTTCTTT.

Notes on this clone: This same CDR3 is encoded by further DNA sequences in the sample. The chain joins TRBV6-1 to TRBJ2-1; TRBD2 matches at 9 bases. Germline trimming cut 1 base from V and 4 bases from J; bases unmatched to any gene: 2. The CDR3 contains 15 residues. CDR1 MNHNS and CDR2 SASEGT come from the germline V gene. The CDR3 DNA reads TGTGCCAGCAGTGAAGGACTAGCGGCGTACAATGAGCAGTTCTTC. Translation: CASSEGLAAYNEQFF.

The rearrangement uses TRBV6-5 and TRBJ2-7; TRBD1 agrees at 12 bases. V dropped 6 bases and J dropped 7; count of bases not matched to a gene: 7. There are 14 residues in the CDR3. Germline CDR1 reads MNHEY; CDR2 reads SVGAGI. The CDR3 DNA reads as TGTGCCAGCAGCCGGGACAGGGGGCCGGGGGAGCAGTACTTC. Translation: CASSRDRGPGEQYF.

The chain links TRBV5-1 to TRBJ1-4; 9 bases are a match to TRBD1. The V segment lost 1 base and the J segment 6 bases; nucleotides outside the gene matches: 1. CDR1 and CDR2 from the germline V gene are SGHRS and YFSETQ. This CDR3 comprises 14 residues. DNA for the CDR3: TGCGCCAGCAGCTTGAACAGGGGGCATGAAAAACTGTTTTTT. Its translation is CASSLNRGHEKLFF.

The chain links TRBV19 to TRBJ1-6; 9 bases agree with TRBD1. This CDR3 has 14 amino acids. J was trimmed by 10 bases and V by 3 bases; bases with no gene match: 4. Germline V gene data show CDR1 as LNHDA and CDR2 as SQIVND (reference sequence). CDR3 residues: CASSMGQGESPLHF. For the CDR3, the DNA is TGTGCCAGTAGTATGGGACAGGGTGAGTCACCCCTCCACTTT.

The chain joins TRBV30 to TRBJ1-1; a possible D gene is TRBD1 (6 bases). The germline gives CDR1 GTSNPN, CDR2 SVGIG (reference sequence). The length of the CDR3 is 11 residues. The V end lost 5 bases, the J end lost 6 bases, and 10 bases lay between the germline ends. This CDR3 is CAWQGIAEAFF. The CDR3 DNA follows: TGTGCCTGGCAGGGGATAGCTGAAGCTTTCTTT.

This clone appeared once. The rearrangement uses TRBV28 and TRBJ1-1; D is undetermined. From germline, CDR1 is MDHEN and CDR2 SYDVKM. This CDR3 is 14 amino acids long. The V gene lost 4 bases and the J gene lost 0 bases, with 9 bases spanning the gap. CDR3 in DNA: TGTGCCAGCAGTTCCGTGGCAATGAACACTGAAGCTTTCTTT. Residues: CASSSVAMNTEAFF. The full variable domain, in which reference TRBV28 and TRBJ1-1 provide the parts outside the CDR3, is DVKVTQSSRYLVKRTGEKVFLECVQDMDHENMFWYRQDPGLGLRLIYFSYDVKMKEKGDIPEGYSVSREKKERFSLILESASTNQTSMYLCASSSVAMNTEAFFGQGTRLTVV.

This clone occurred a few times. The rearrangement links TRBV19 to TRBJ2-1; 9 bases are shared with TRBD1. V was clipped by 1 base and J by 3 bases; unmatched bases: 4. Germline values: CDR1 LNHDA, CDR2 SQIVND (reference sequence). CDR3 length equals 16 residues. This CDR3 reads CASSIVPGQGYNEQFF. CDR3 DNA: TGTGCCAGTAGTATAGTCCCGGGACAGGGCTACAATGAGCAGTTCTTC.